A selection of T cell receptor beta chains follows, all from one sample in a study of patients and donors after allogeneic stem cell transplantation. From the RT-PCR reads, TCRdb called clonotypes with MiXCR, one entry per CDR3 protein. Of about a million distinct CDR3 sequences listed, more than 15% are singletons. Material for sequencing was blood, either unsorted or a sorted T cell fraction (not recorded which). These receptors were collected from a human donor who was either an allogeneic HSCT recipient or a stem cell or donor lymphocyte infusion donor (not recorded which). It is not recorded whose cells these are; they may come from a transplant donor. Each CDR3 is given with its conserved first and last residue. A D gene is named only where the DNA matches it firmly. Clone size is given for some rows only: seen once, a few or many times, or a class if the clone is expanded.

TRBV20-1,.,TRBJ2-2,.,TGCAGTGCCTCCCTCGGGACGGAGGGGGGGGAGCTGTTTTTT,CSASLGTEGGELFF
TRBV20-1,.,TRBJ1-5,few,TGCAGTGCTAGGGAAGGGTCTCTCAATCAGCCCCAGCATTTT,CSAREGSLNQPQHF
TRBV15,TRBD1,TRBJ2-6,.,TGTGCCACCAGCAAGCGGACAGGCCCCCCTTTGGGGGCCAACGTCCTGACTTTC,CATSKRTGPPLGANVLTF
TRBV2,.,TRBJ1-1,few,TGTGCCAGCAGTGAACAGGGGCCCCTGAACACTGAAGCTTTCTTT,CASSEQGPLNTEAFF
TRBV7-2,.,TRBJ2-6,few,TGTGCCAGCAGGTCCGGTTATTCTGGGGCCAACGTCCTGACTTTC,CASRSGYSGANVLTF
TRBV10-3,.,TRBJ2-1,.,TGTGCCATCAGTGATTTCGCGGAGAATGAGCAGTTCTTC,CAISDFAENEQFF
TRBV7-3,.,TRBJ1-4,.,TGTGCCAGAGACTTCCGACAGGCAACTAATGAAAAACTGTTTTTT,CARDFRQATNEKLFF
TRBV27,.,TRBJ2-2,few,TGTGCCAGCAGCCCGCCTGCTGGGTGGGTCGGGGAGCTGTTTTTT,CASSPPAGWVGELFF
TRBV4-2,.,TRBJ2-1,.,TGTGCCAGCAGCCAAGAAAGCGTGCGAAATGAGCAGTTCTTC,CASSQESVRNEQFF
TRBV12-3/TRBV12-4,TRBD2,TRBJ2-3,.,TGTGCCAGCAGAGTTAGCGGGAGTCCCACAGATACGCAGTATTTT,CASRVSGSPTDTQYF
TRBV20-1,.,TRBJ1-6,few,TGCAGTGCTAGAGATCAGGCGGGACCCCTCCACTTT,CSARDQAGPLHF
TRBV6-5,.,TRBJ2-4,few,TGTGCCAGCAGTTACGGGCGGACCAAAAACATTCAGTACTTC,CASSYGRTKNIQYF
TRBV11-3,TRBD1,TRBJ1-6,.,TGTGCCAGCAGCTTAGATCTTCGAGACAGGGTTTCACCCCTCCACTTT,CASSLDLRDRVSPLHF
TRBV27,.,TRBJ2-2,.,TGTGCCAGCAGTTTTTCAGGGAGCCCCTCCGGGGAGCTGTTTTTT,CASSFSGSPSGELFF
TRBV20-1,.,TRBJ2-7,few,TGCAGTGCTAGTATCGGGGGCCGGTACGAGCAGTACTTC,CSASIGGRYEQYF
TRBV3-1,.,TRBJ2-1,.,TGTGCCAGCAGCTCTCGACGAACAGGACACAATGAGCAGTTCTTC,CASSSRRTGHNEQFF
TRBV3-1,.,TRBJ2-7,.,TGTGCCAGCAAAAAAGGGGGGAGTGACGAGCAGTACTTC,CASKKGGSDEQYF
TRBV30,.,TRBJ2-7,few,TGTGCCTGGAGTGAACAGGGTAATCCCTCCTACGAGCAGTACTTC,CAWSEQGNPSYEQYF
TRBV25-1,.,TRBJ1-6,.,TGTGCCAGCAGTACAATTACAGGGTTTTCACCCCTCCACTTT,CASSTITGFSPLHF
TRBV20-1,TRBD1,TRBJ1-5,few,TGCAGTGCTCGACCACTCGACGGGACAGGGGGCCGATATAGCAATCAGCCCCAGCATTTT,CSARPLDGTGGRYSNQPQHF
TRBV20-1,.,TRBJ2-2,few,TGCAGTGCGTCCGGAGCTAACGGGGAGCTGTTTTTT,CSASGANGELFF
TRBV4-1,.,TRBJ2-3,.,TGCGCCAGCAGCCAAGAGTTCAGGGAACAGAAATACACAGATACGCAGTATTTT,CASSQEFREQKYTDTQYF
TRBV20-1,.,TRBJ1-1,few,TGCAGTGCTAGAGATGGCCTTGTTCACACTGAAGCTTTCTTT,CSARDGLVHTEAFF
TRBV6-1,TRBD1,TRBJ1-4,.,TGTGCCAGCAGTAAGGACAGGGCCCCGCTCAATAATGAAAAACTGTTTTTT,CASSKDRAPLNNEKLFF
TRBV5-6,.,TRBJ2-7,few,TGTGCCAGCAGCGGGTCGCTCGTGAACGAGCAGTACTTC,CASSGSLVNEQYF
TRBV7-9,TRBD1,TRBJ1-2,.,TGTGCCAGCAGCTCGTGGACAGGGGAGTTCAACTATGGCTACGCCTTC,CASSSWTGEFNYGYAF
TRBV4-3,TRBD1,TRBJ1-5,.,TGCGCCAGCAGCCCTCGGGGGAGGGGGCCTGGGGATCAGCCCCAGCATTTT,CASSPRGRGPGDQPQHF